The 4 T cell receptor beta chains reported below all come from one sample, sequenced in a study of T cell repertoires in cytomegalovirus infection. TCRdb itself ran the reads through MiXCR, one entry per CDR3 protein. The data show about 310,000 distinct CDR3 sequences, roughly 17% seen once. Sample: PBMCs. The origin of the receptors is a human donor in good health (CMV status not recorded). Some clones in this sample may be carry-over from other donors' samples.

This chain uses TRBV10-3 with TRBJ2-1, with TRBD2 matching over 9 bases. This CDR3 is built from 14 residues. The germline CDR1 and CDR2 sequences are ENHRY and SYGVKD. V lost 11 bases to trimming and J lost 6 bases; unmatched junction nucleotides: 11. DNA of the CDR3: TGTGCCGCCCGTGCGCGGGGGGGCCCCAATGAGCAGTTCTTC. Protein sequence: CAARARGGPNEQFF.

This clonotype was counted ten times or more. V gene TRBV27 combines with J gene TRBJ2-6; D gene ambiguous. The ends were cut back, 8 bases at V and 0 bases at J, with 8 bases in the middle. This CDR3 has 14 amino acids. Per the germline V gene, CDR1 is MNHEY and CDR2 is SMNVEV (reference sequence). CDR3 loop: CASRTLSGANVLTF. The CDR3, as DNA: TGTGCCAGCCGAACCCTCTCTGGGGCCAACGTCCTGACTTTC. The variable domain in full, completed from reference TRBV27 and TRBJ2-6, reads EAQVTQNPRYLITVTGKKLTVTCSQNMNHEYMSWYRQDPGLGLRQIYYSMNVEVTDKGDVPEGYKVSRKEKRNFPLILESPSPNQTSLYFCASRTLSGANVLTFGAGSRLTVL.

This clonotype was picked up a small number of times. The J gene is TRBJ2-5, the V gene TRBV20-1; 14 bases agree with TRBD2. The CDR3 sequence is 18 residues long. V lost 6 bases and J lost 0; bases outside the gene matches: 12. Germline CDR1 and CDR2: DFQATT and SNEGSKA (reference sequence). In DNA form, the CDR3 reads TGCAGTGCCTATCTCCGGACTAGCGGGGGGCTGTACCAAGAGACCCAGTACTTC. Translated, it gives CSAYLRTSGGLYQETQYF.

This clonotype has ten or more counts. The chain is built from TRBV7-2 and TRBJ2-1; TRBD2 is a possible D gene (5 bases). The CDR3 runs 13 residues. Germline V gives CDR1 SGHTA, CDR2 FQGNSA. V was shortened by 5 bases and J by 13 bases, with 18 bases between the two germline ends. The CDR3 DNA sequence: TGTGCCAGCAGCCAAGCCATGGGAGTTCCACAGTTCTTC. Residues: CASSQAMGVPQFF.